This T cell receptor (beta chain) was sequenced in a study of neurological immune-mediated disorders. 2 million unsorted PBMCs were stored in RNAlater at -80 °C before RNA extraction. At least ten counts were recorded for this clonotype. Its antigen is still unknown. CDR3 length equals 15 residues. The germline gives CDR1 DFQATT, CDR2 SNEGSKA (reference sequence). The junction had 5 bases not matched to a gene; V was cut back by 1 base and J by 2 bases. General study points: While HTLV-1-associated myelopathy showed the greatest TCR clonal expansion, multiple sclerosis showed the least, falling below healthy controls. One related-CDR3 cluster, found by phylogenetic grouping, held repertoires of 18 of 34 multiple sclerosis patients and is a possible signature.

5'RACE with 10-nucleotide random UMIs produced the cDNA. TCRdb processed the 5' RACE reads anew with MiXCR; each CDR3 protein has one entry. The data contain some 43,000 distinct CDR3 sequences, 2% to 3% of them seen just once; the ten biggest clones take up roughly an eighth. The TCR originated in a man aged 25 to 40 with multiple sclerosis. The chain uses TRBV20-1 and TRBJ1-5, with 7 bases fitting TRBD1. The sequenced sample consisted of PBMCs. Here the CDR3 DNA reads TGCAGTGCTAGAGTCAGGGGGTTAGGCAATCAGCCCCAGCATTTT. As protein: CSARVRGLGNQPQHF.